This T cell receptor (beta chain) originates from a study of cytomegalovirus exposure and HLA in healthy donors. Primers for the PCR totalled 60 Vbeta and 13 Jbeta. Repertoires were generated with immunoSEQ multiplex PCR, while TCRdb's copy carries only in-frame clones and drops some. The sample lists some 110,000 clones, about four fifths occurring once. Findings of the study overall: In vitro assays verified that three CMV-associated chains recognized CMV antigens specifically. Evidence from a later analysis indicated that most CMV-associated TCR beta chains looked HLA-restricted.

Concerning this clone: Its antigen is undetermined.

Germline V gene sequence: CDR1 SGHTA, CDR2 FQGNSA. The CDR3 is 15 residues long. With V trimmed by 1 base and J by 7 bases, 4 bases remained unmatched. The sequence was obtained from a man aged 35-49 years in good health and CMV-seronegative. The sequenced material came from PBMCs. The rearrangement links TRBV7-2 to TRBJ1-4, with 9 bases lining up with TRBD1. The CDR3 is CASSLDGDRAEKLFF. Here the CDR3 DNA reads TGTGCCAGCAGCTTAGATGGGGACAGGGCTGAAAAACTGTTTTTT.